Below are 25 T cell receptor beta chains sequenced from a single sample in a study of cytomegalovirus exposure and HLA in healthy donors. PCR employed 60 Vbeta and 13 Jbeta primers. Here immunoSEQ multiplex PCR was the method, and the copy in TCRdb shows in-frame clones only, minus some. The sample carries some 140,000 clones, roughly 80% recorded once. The sequencing sample was made of PBMCs. The receptors here all came from a man younger than 45 in good health and CMV-seropositive.

The chain links TRBV6-5 to TRBJ2-1, with 14 bases fitting TRBD2. With V trimmed by 4 bases and J by 9 bases, 2 bases remained unmatched. The germline gives CDR1 MNHEY, CDR2 SVGAGI. The length of the CDR3 is 14 residues. The CDR3 DNA reads as TGTGCCAGCAGTTGGGGACTAGCGGGGGTTGAGCAGTTCTTC. Translation: CASSWGLAGVEQFF.

The chain combines TRBV4-2 with TRBJ2-7, with TRBD1 matching 11 bases. J lost 3 bases, V lost 4 bases, and 5 bases had no gene match. The germline gives CDR1 LGHNA, CDR2 YNFKEQ. The CDR3 loop spans 15 amino acids. The chain's CDR3 is CASSPPGQGGYEQYF. The CDR3 region has the DNA TGTGCCAGCAGCCCACCGGGACAGGGGGGCTACGAGCAGTACTTC.

The chain uses TRBV7-3 and TRBJ2-6; tentatively, D is TRBD1 (5 bases). Germline CDR1 is SGHTA and CDR2 is FQGTGA. The CDR3 covers 17 residues. Trimming removed 3 bases from V and 0 bases from J, with 12 bases in between. CDR3 loop: CASSFQGAYSGANVLTF. The DNA of the CDR3 is TGTGCCAGCAGCTTCCAAGGGGCGTACTCTGGGGCCAACGTCCTGACTTTC.

The chain uses TRBV7-8 and TRBJ1-4, with 10 bases identical to TRBD1. There are 15 residues in the CDR3. The V gene's germline CDR1 is SGHVS and CDR2 FQNEAQ. Trimming cost V 1 base and J 11 bases; bases outside gene matches: 7. The CDR3 reads CASSLDWDRGWKLFF. CDR3 in DNA: TGTGCCAGCAGCTTAGATTGGGACAGGGGTTGGAAACTGTTTTTT.

The chain is built from TRBV6-4 and TRBJ1-6; a weak D match, TRBD1 (6 bases). Trimming shortened V by 6 bases and J by 7 bases, and 10 bases separated the two germline ends. CDR1 is MRHNA and CDR2 is SNTAGT in the germline V gene. CDR3 length equals 13 residues. CDR3 DNA sequence: TGTGCCAGCAGGGAGGACAGAAATTCACCCCTCCACTTT. Encoded protein: CASREDRNSPLHF.

The J gene is TRBJ1-5, the V gene TRBV7-2; 9 bases map to TRBD1. The CDR3 consists of 15 residues. Trimming at V came to 6 bases and at J to 5 bases, leaving 8 bases not matched to a gene. Germline V gene lookup returns CDR1 SGHTA and CDR2 FQGNSA. The CDR3 is CASSLQGARDQPQHF. As DNA, the CDR3 is TGTGCCAGCAGTTTACAGGGGGCGCGTGATCAGCCCCAGCATTTT.

V and J are TRBV7-9 and TRBJ2-1, with D maybe TRBD2 (5 bases). Trimming left V 3 bases short and J 10 bases short, with 10 bases between. Germline CDR1 is SEHNR and CDR2 is FQNEAQ (reference sequence). The CDR3 sequence is 12 residues long. In DNA, the CDR3 is TGTGCCAGCAGCTTTGAGGAGGCAGAGCAGTTCTTC. Protein product: CASSFEEAEQFF.

This chain joins TRBV28 and TRBJ1-2; possibly TRBD1 for D (6 bases). The CDR3 has 13 residues. V lost 6 bases and J 2 bases, leaving 10 bases between the germline ends. Per the germline V gene, CDR1 is MDHEN and CDR2 is SYDVKM. The CDR3 DNA is TGTGCCAGCAGGACTACAGGGAACTATGGCTACACCTTC. This sequence encodes CASRTTGNYGYTF.

The rearrangement links TRBV5-1 to TRBJ2-2, with 9 bases identical to TRBD2. The CDR3 extends over 17 amino acids. After removal of 4 bases from V and 5 bases from J, the junction contained 12 bases not matched to a gene. Germline assignment: CDR1 SGHRS and CDR2 YFSETQ. CDR3 sequence (DNA): TGCGCCAGCAGCCCCGGCGGGACTAGCCAGGGAACCGGGGAGCTGTTTTTT. Translated: CASSPGGTSQGTGELFF.

Concerning this clone: This same CDR3 is encoded by further DNA sequences in the sample. The J gene is TRBJ1-5, the V gene TRBV5-6, with D perhaps TRBD1 (6 bases). From germline, CDR1 is SGHDT and CDR2 YYEEEE. V lost 4 bases, J lost 6 bases, and 14 bases lay in between. CDR3 length equals 14 residues. CDR3 DNA: TGTGCCAGCAGCCCAGGGGAGGGGGGTCAGCCCCAGCATTTT. Amino acid sequence: CASSPGEGGQPQHF.

The CDR3, as DNA: TGTGCCAGCAGTGCGGAGCGGGGGACCTACGAGCAGTACTTC. As protein: CASSAERGTYEQYF. This chain uses TRBV2 with TRBJ2-7, with 8 bases that match TRBD2. V was pared by 4 bases and J by 2 bases, with 4 bases of the junction left unmatched. The CDR3 runs 14 residues. Germline V gene data show CDR1 as SNHLY and CDR2 as FYNNEI.

This rearrangement joins TRBV28 to TRBJ1-6; D may be TRBD1 (5 bases). Germline CDR1 reads MDHEN; CDR2 reads SYDVKM. Trimming left V 8 bases short and J 0 bases short, with 11 bases between. The CDR3 covers 15 residues. CDR3 in amino acids: CASGDSYSYNSPLHF. The DNA of the CDR3 is TGTGCCAGCGGGGACTCCTACTCCTATAATTCACCCCTCCACTTT.

The chain recombines TRBV11-1 with TRBJ2-4, with 9 positions matching TRBD1. The ends lost 4 bases at V and 9 bases at J; junction bases unmatched: 4. CDR3 length: 13 residues. Germline V gene lookup returns CDR1 SGHAT and CDR2 FQDESV (reference sequence). CDR3 nucleotide sequence: TGTGCCAGCAGCTCAGGGACAGGGAGCATTCAGTACTTC. It is translated as CASSSGTGSIQYF.

The V gene is TRBV5-8, the J gene TRBJ1-3, with 9 bases fitting TRBD1. The junction had 13 bases not matched to a gene; V was cut back by 5 bases and J by 7 bases. Germline V gives CDR1 SGHTS, CDR2 YDEGEE. CDR3 length: 16 residues. Here the CDR3 reads CASRAGQGRPGNTIYF. In DNA, the CDR3 is TGTGCCAGCAGAGCGGGACAGGGACGCCCAGGGAACACCATATATTTT.

V usage is TRBV7-3 and J usage is TRBJ2-7, with 14 bases identical to TRBD2. Germline CDR1 and CDR2: SGHTA and FQGTGA. This CDR3 has 15 residues. The trim removed 5 bases at V and 10 bases at J, leaving 10 bases unmatched. The CDR3: CASSRWTSGGLSQYF. Written as DNA, the CDR3 is TGTGCCAGCAGCAGATGGACTAGCGGGGGGCTATCCCAGTACTTC.

This chain uses TRBV5-1 with TRBJ2-7; D may be TRBD1 (5 bases). CDR3 length: 15 residues. Germline CDR1 and CDR2: SGHRS and YFSETQ. Trimming removed 2 bases at V and 2 bases at J, with 14 bases between. The CDR3 here is CASSLKGSGPYEQYF. The CDR3 bases are TGCGCCAGCAGCTTAAAGGGTTCAGGGCCCTACGAGCAGTACTTC.

In this sample, this clone turned up a few times. The genes are TRBV19 and TRBJ1-5, with TRBD1 matching 7 bases. The CDR3 contains 14 residues. Germline V CDR1 and CDR2: LNHDA, SQIVND (reference sequence). The V gene end was trimmed by 5 bases and the J gene end by 5 bases; junction bases not matched to a gene: 6. The CDR3 spells CASSLQGKDQPQHF. The CDR3 DNA reads TGTGCCAGTAGTTTACAGGGGAAGGATCAGCCCCAGCATTTT. The full variable domain, completed using reference TRBV19 and TRBJ1-5, is DGGITQSPKYLFRKEGQNVTLSCEQNLNHDAMYWYRQDPGQGLRLIYYSQIVNDFQKGDIAEGYSVSREKKESFPLTVTSAQKNPTAFYLCASSLQGKDQPQHFGDGTRLSIL.

This chain connects TRBV4-2 to TRBJ2-1; D unresolved. The V and J ends lost 1 base and 0 bases respectively, with 10 bases between them. The germline gives CDR1 LGHNA, CDR2 YNFKEQ. The CDR3 loop spans 16 amino acids. CDR3 coding DNA: TGTGCCAGCAGCCAAGGGGCCCACAGCTCCTACAATGAGCAGTTCTTC. The encoded protein is CASSQGAHSSYNEQFF.

This clone was recorded a few times. The chain carries TRBV2 and TRBJ2-7; D is unresolved. The CDR3 spans 13 residues. The V end lost 7 bases, the J end lost 3 bases, and 13 bases lay between the germline ends. From germline, CDR1 is SNHLY and CDR2 FYNNEI. CDR3 sequence reads: CASTILDSYEQYF. The CDR3 DNA reads TGTGCCAGCACCATTCTAGATAGCTACGAGCAGTACTTC.

The rearrangement links TRBV5-1 to TRBJ2-7, with TRBD2 matching 10 bases. Germline V gene sequence: CDR1 SGHRS, CDR2 YFSETQ. This CDR3 region has 14 residues. V lost 1 base to trimming and J lost 6 bases; unmatched junction nucleotides: 4. The CDR3 sequence: CASSLSSGSIEQYF. CDR3 coding DNA: TGCGCCAGCAGCTTGTCTAGCGGGAGTATCGAGCAGTACTTC.

This clone was seen a few times. The chain employs TRBV25-1 and TRBJ2-1; the D gene is possibly TRBD1 (5 bases). Germline CDR1 and CDR2: MGHDK and SYGVNS. V lost 4 bases to trimming and J lost 9 bases, with 7 bases between them. This CDR3 has 11 amino acids. The CDR3 here is CASSGQREQFF. The CDR3, as DNA: TGTGCCAGCAGTGGACAGCGTGAGCAGTTCTTC. Supplemented by reference TRBV25-1 and TRBJ2-1, the full variable domain reads EADIYQTPRYLVIGTGKKITLECSQTMGHDKMYWYQQDPGMELHLIHYSYGVNSTEKGDLSSESTVSRIRTEHFPLTLESARPSHTSQYLCASSGQREQFFGPGTRLTVL.

This chain joins TRBV6-1 and TRBJ1-1, with unresolved D. CDR1 and CDR2 from the germline V gene are MNHNS and SASEGT. The CDR3 is 11 residues long. V gave up 5 bases and J gave up 4 bases, with 5 bases separating them. The CDR3 sequence: CASSPFTEAFF. As DNA, the CDR3 is TGTGCCAGCAGTCCCTTCACTGAAGCTTTCTTT.

This sequence joins TRBV6-5 and TRBJ2-3; perhaps TRBD1 as D (6 bases). V was clipped by 6 bases and J by 0 bases, with 13 bases between them. CDR3 length equals 15 residues. Looked up from germline, CDR1 is MNHEY and CDR2 is SVGAGI. CDR3 bases: TGTGCCAGCAGAGAACAGGGCTTTAGCACAGATACGCAGTATTTT. Translation gives CASREQGFSTDTQYF.

V and J are TRBV6-5 and TRBJ2-5; 11 bases agree with TRBD2. The CDR3 totals 13 residues. The trim removed 5 bases at V and 11 bases at J, leaving 7 bases unmatched. Germline lookup yields CDR1 MNHEY and CDR2 SVGAGI. CDR3 in amino acids: CASSRGTSGEQYF. The CDR3 DNA follows: TGTGCCAGCAGTAGGGGGACTAGCGGTGAGCAGTACTTC.

The gene calls are TRBV11-2 and TRBJ2-1; 8 bases are a match to TRBD2. CDR3 length: 16 amino acids. Germline V CDR1 and CDR2: SGHAT, FQNNGV. The trim removed 5 bases at V and 4 bases at J, leaving 10 bases unmatched. The CDR3, as DNA: TGTGCCAGCAGCGGTCGGGGGACTAGGAGGTACAATGAGCAGTTCTTC. It codes for CASSGRGTRRYNEQFF.